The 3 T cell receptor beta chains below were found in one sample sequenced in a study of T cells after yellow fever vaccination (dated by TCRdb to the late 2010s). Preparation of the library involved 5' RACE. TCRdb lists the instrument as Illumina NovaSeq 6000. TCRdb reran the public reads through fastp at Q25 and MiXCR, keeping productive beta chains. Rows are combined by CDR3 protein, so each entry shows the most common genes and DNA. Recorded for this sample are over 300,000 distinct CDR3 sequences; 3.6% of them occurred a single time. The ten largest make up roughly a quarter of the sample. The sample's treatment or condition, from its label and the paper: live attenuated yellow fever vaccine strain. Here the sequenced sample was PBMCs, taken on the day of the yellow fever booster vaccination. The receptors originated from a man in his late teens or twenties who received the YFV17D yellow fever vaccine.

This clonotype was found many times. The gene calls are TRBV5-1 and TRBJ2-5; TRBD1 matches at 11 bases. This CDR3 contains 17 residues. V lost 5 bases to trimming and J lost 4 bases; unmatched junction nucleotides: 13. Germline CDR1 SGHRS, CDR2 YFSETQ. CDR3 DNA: TGCGCCAGCAGAAAGCTCTCCGGGACAGGGGGTCGAGAGACCCAGTACTTC. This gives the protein CASRKLSGTGGRETQYF.

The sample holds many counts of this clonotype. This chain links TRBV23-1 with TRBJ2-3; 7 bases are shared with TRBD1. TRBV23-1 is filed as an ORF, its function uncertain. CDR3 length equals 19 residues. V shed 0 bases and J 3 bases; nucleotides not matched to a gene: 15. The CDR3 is CASSQSGMRQGNETDTQYF. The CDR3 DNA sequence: TGCGCCAGCAGTCAATCTGGGATGCGACAGGGAAATGAGACAGATACGCAGTATTTT.

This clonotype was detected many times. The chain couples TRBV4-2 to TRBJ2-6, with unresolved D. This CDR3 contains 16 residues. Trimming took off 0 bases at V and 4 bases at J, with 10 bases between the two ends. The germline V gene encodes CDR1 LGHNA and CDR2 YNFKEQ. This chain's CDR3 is CASSQDLWTGANVLTF. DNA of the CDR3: TGTGCCAGCAGCCAAGATCTTTGGACGGGGGCCAACGTCCTGACTTTC.